This entry lists 19 T cell receptor beta chains sequenced from one sample in a study of blood T cell repertoires in COVID-19. The repertoire was sequenced with immunoSEQ multiplex PCR; TCRdb's copy has only in-frame clones and lacks some. Among about 55,000 clones, roughly four fifths were seen once, and the ten largest hold about 2%. Sequenced material: peripheral blood. The receptors here all came from a woman aged 60-75 years with acute or convalescent COVID-19.

This chain connects TRBV20-1 to TRBJ2-7; a weak D match, TRBD1 (6 bases). V lost 5 bases and J lost 6, with 11 bases in between. CDR1 is DFQATT, CDR2 SNEGSKA, per germline (reference sequence). This CDR3 is 11 amino acids long. This CDR3 reads CSASRGGEQYF. The CDR3 nucleotides are TGCAGTGCTTCGAGAGGGGGCGAGCAGTACTTC.

This chain links TRBV20-1 with TRBJ2-7; D is undetermined. Trimming took 3 bases from V and 4 from J, leaving 7 bases between them. Germline V gives CDR1 DFQATT, CDR2 SNEGSKA (reference sequence). The CDR3 is 11 amino acids. For the CDR3, the DNA is TGCAGTGCTAGTAGAGCTTACGAGCAGTACTTC. Translation: CSASRAYEQYF.

This clone has just a few counts. This chain joins TRBV29-1 and TRBJ1-2; a weak D match, TRBD1 (6 bases). Trimming pared 3 bases from V and 3 bases from J, leaving 11 bases between. The CDR3 sequence is 13 residues long. In germline, CDR1 is SQVTM, CDR2 ANQGSEA. The CDR3 nucleotides are TGCAGCGTTGATCCAGGGGTCCACTATGGCTACACCTTC. Residues: CSVDPGVHYGYTF.

In its sample, this clone was seen once. The V call is TRBV9, the J call TRBJ2-2; 10 bases align to TRBD2. This CDR3 is 16 amino acids long. The trim removed 3 bases at V and 5 bases at J, leaving 7 bases unmatched. Germline lookup yields CDR1 SGDLS and CDR2 YYNGEE. In DNA form, the CDR3 reads TGTGCCAGCAGCGCCGGGACTAGCGACCGAACCGGGGAGCTGTTTTTT. This sequence encodes CASSAGTSDRTGELFF.

This sequence joins TRBV6-5 and TRBJ2-5; TRBD2 matches at 7 bases. The CDR3 sequence is 13 residues long. Trimming cost V 7 bases and J 10 bases; bases outside gene matches: 12. CDR1 MNHEY and CDR2 SVGAGI come from the germline V gene. For the CDR3, the DNA is TGTGCCAGCAACGTAGCGTACAGCGGGGACCAGTACTTC. Translated, it gives CASNVAYSGDQYF.

The sample holds one count of this clone. The V call is TRBV27, the J call TRBJ2-1; 8 bases agree with TRBD2. After removal of 7 bases from V and 8 bases from J, the junction contained 10 bases not matched to a gene. Germline V gives CDR1 MNHEY, CDR2 SMNVEV (reference sequence). The CDR3 loop spans 14 amino acids. The DNA for the CDR3 is TGTGCCAGCACCCTGGTAGCGGGATCGGATGAGCAGTTCTTC. It is translated as CASTLVAGSDEQFF.

The chain combines TRBV28 with TRBJ1-2, with 9 bases that match TRBD1. V lost 6 bases and J lost 7; bases outside the gene matches: 12. Germline CDR1 reads MDHEN; CDR2 reads SYDVKM. The CDR3 consists of 15 residues. The chain's CDR3 is CASRGGDRDGGGYTF. CDR3 nucleotides: TGTGCCAGCAGGGGGGGGGACAGGGATGGAGGTGGCTACACCTTC.

This chain links TRBV7-9 with TRBJ1-1, with 8 bases aligning to TRBD1. From germline, CDR1 is SEHNR and CDR2 FQNEAQ (reference sequence). The J segment lost 1 base and the V segment lost 4 bases, leaving 2 bases of the junction unmatched. The CDR3 is made up of 14 amino acids. The DNA of the CDR3 is TGTGCCAGCAGCTGGGGACAGGAGAACACTGAAGCTTTCTTT. This translates into CASSWGQENTEAFF. The entire variable domain, with the rest obtained from reference TRBV7-9 and TRBJ1-1, is as follows: DTGVSQNPRHKITKRGQNVTFRCDPISEHNRLYWYRQTLGQGPEFLTYFQNEAQLEKSRLLSDRFSAERPKGSFSTLEIQRTEQGDSAMYLCASSWGQENTEAFFGQGTRLTVV.

CDR3 DNA: TGTGCCAGCAGCCAAGTCTCAGGGTATAATGAAAAACTGTTTTTT. The encoded protein is CASSQVSGYNEKLFF. The rearrangement uses TRBV4-2 and TRBJ1-4; D possibly corresponds to TRBD1 (5 bases). Germline loops: CDR1 LGHNA, CDR2 YNFKEQ. This CDR3 is 15 amino acids long. With 1 base removed from V and 4 bases from J, the gap between germline ends came to 10 bases.

CDR3 loop: CASSLWVSANSGANVLTF. The CDR3 nucleotides read TGTGCCAGCAGCTTGTGGGTCAGCGCCAACTCTGGGGCCAACGTCCTGACTTTC. This sequence joins TRBV5-5 and TRBJ2-6; the D is unclear. The ends were cut back, 1 base at V and 0 bases at J, with 14 bases in the middle. The germline V gene encodes CDR1 SGHKS and CDR2 YYEKEE (reference sequence). The CDR3 extends over 18 amino acids.

This chain connects TRBV7-9 to TRBJ2-1, with a possible D match to TRBD2 (5 bases). The CDR3 totals 15 residues. V lost 1 base and J lost 2, with 9 bases in between. Germline V gene data show CDR1 as SEHNR and CDR2 as FQNEAQ (reference sequence). The DNA of the CDR3 is TGTGCCAGCAGCTTAGGGTCGGGGACCTACAATGAGCAGTTCTTC. Its protein is CASSLGSGTYNEQFF.

Only a few counts were recorded for this clone. The rearrangement joins TRBV19 to TRBJ2-5, with D possibly being TRBD1 (6 bases). Per the germline V gene, CDR1 is LNHDA and CDR2 is SQIVND (reference sequence). Trimming shortened V by 6 bases and J by 7 bases, and 18 bases separated the two germline ends. There are 14 residues in the CDR3. The chain's CDR3 is CASSSQGFEGTQYF. CDR3 nucleotides: TGTGCCAGTAGCTCGCAGGGGTTTGAAGGGACCCAGTACTTC.

The chain links TRBV7-8 to TRBJ2-1, with D perhaps TRBD2 (5 bases). CDR1 is SGHVS, CDR2 FQNEAQ, per germline. V lost 4 bases and J 2 bases, leaving 18 bases between the germline ends. This CDR3 has 17 amino acids. The CDR3 DNA sequence: TGTGCCAGCAGCTCGTTTAGTGGGAGAGCCCCCTACAATGAGCAGTTCTTC. Protein product: CASSSFSGRAPYNEQFF.

The rearrangement joins TRBV28 to TRBJ1-5; D is ambiguous. The CDR3 is made up of 13 amino acids. Germline V gene lookup returns CDR1 MDHEN and CDR2 SYDVKM. Trimming took off 4 bases at V and 7 bases at J, with 11 bases between the two ends. This CDR3 reads CASSSSMGQPQHF. CDR3 coding DNA: TGTGCCAGCAGTTCATCGATGGGCCAGCCCCAGCATTTT.

The CDR3 sequence is CASSSLSSYEQYF. The CDR3 DNA reads TGTGCCAGCAGTTCCCTGAGCTCCTACGAGCAGTACTTC. The chain recombines TRBV28 with TRBJ2-7; D not resolved. From germline, CDR1 is MDHEN and CDR2 SYDVKM. Trimming stripped 4 bases from V and 0 bases from J, with 7 bases between. The CDR3 has 13 amino acids.

This chain links TRBV4-1 with TRBJ1-2, with D possibly being TRBD1 (6 bases). Trimming removed 0 bases at V and 4 bases at J, with 15 bases between. The CDR3 spans 16 residues. The germline V gene encodes CDR1 MGHRA and CDR2 YSYEKL. The CDR3, as DNA: TGCGCCAGCAGCCAAGAAGTTGAGACAGGTTTCTATGGCTACACCTTC. It specifies CASSQEVETGFYGYTF.

V and J are TRBV4-1 and TRBJ2-1; D possibly corresponds to TRBD2 (6 bases). V dropped 0 bases and J dropped 7 bases, with 16 bases sitting between them. This CDR3 is built from 16 residues. Germline lookup yields CDR1 MGHRA and CDR2 YSYEKL. This chain's CDR3 is CASSQEGLPGLNEQFF. DNA for the CDR3: TGCGCCAGCAGCCAAGAAGGACTACCGGGCTTGAATGAGCAGTTCTTC.

The chain links TRBV11-2 to TRBJ1-1; D unclear. V was trimmed by 2 bases and J by 7 bases, leaving 11 bases between them. CDR1 and CDR2 from the germline V gene are SGHAT and FQNNGV. This CDR3 has 13 residues. CDR3 region: CASSLSQASEAFF. The CDR3 nucleotides read TGTGCCAGCAGCTTATCGCAGGCGAGTGAAGCTTTCTTT. The whole variable domain, filled in from reference TRBV11-2 and TRBJ1-1, reads EAGVAQSPRYKIIEKRQSVAFWCNPISGHATLYWYQQILGQGPKLLIQFQNNGVVDDSQLPKDRFSAERLKGVDSTLKIQPAKLEDSAVYLCASSLSQASEAFFGQGTRLTVV.

The V and J genes are TRBV27 and TRBJ2-6, with 8 bases matching TRBD2. Germline V lookup: CDR1 MNHEY, CDR2 SMNVEV (reference sequence). This CDR3 is built from 15 residues. Trimming took 7 bases from V and 4 from J; bases not matched to a gene: 6. The chain's CDR3 is CASKAGGVGANVLTF. The CDR3 bases are TGTGCCAGCAAGGCCGGGGGGGTCGGGGCCAACGTCCTGACTTTC.